The next 25 T cell receptor beta chains were all read from a single sample in a study of vaccination and CD4 T cells after COVID-19. No antigen has been assigned to these receptors. The treatment denotes: roughly ten-day PBMC culture with coronavirus spike peptide pools or control peptides (ViraFEST assay). The Oncomine TCR Beta short-read assay sequenced DNA from cultured CD4+ T cells. One entry per CDR3 protein, called by TCRdb with MiXCR from the PCR reads. This sample has 8,400 or so distinct CDR3 sequences; 40% to 60% occur once, and the top ten carry about 20%. The sequenced sample was CD4+ T cells from blood, cultured in vitro. The receptors here all came from a human donor who had recovered from COVID-19.

This clonotype was detected only a few times. The chain couples TRBV20-1 to TRBJ1-2, with TRBD1 matching over 7 bases. CDR1 and CDR2 from the germline V gene are DFQATT and SNEGSKA (reference sequence). The V gene end was trimmed by 0 bases and the J gene end by 4 bases; junction bases not matched to a gene: 5. The CDR3 covers 14 residues. DNA for the CDR3: TGCAGTGCTAGAGATGAGGGGGCAGGCTATGGCTACACCTTC. Its protein is CSARDEGAGYGYTF.

This clonotype was observed a handful of times. This CDR3 reads CSARGGGTNQPQHF. The CDR3 DNA is TGCAGTGCTAGAGGGGGAGGGACCAATCAGCCCCAGCATTTT. The chain uses TRBV20-1 and TRBJ1-5; D might be TRBD1 (5 bases). Deletions cut 1 base from V and 3 bases from J, with 10 bases between. Per germline, CDR1 DFQATT and CDR2 SNEGSKA (reference sequence). This CDR3 has 14 amino acids.

The chain links TRBV20-1 to TRBJ1-2, with a possible D match to TRBD1 (6 bases). CDR1 and CDR2 (germline): DFQATT, SNEGSKA (reference sequence). The CDR3 totals 12 residues. Trimming took 5 bases from V and 4 from J, leaving 11 bases between them. The CDR3 reads CSAPTGLYGYTF. CDR3 sequence (DNA): TGCAGTGCTCCCACAGGGCTCTATGGCTACACCTTC.

This chain links TRBV19 with TRBJ2-7; TRBD2 agrees at 7 bases. Germline V gives CDR1 LNHDA, CDR2 SQIVND (reference sequence). J lost 6 bases, V lost 7 bases, and 12 bases had no gene match. The CDR3 has 14 residues. CDR3 DNA sequence: TGTGCCAGTAAACCGGGACTATCTTCCCTCGAGCAGTACTTC. Translation gives CASKPGLSSLEQYF.

This clonotype has more than one count but fewer than ten. The V and J genes are TRBV18 and TRBJ2-5, with a tentative D call TRBD2 (5 bases). The CDR3 has 13 amino acids. Germline V gene lookup returns CDR1 KGHSH and CDR2 LQKENI. Trimming shortened V by 2 bases and J by 9 bases, and 13 bases separated the two germline ends. CDR3 in DNA: TGTGCCAGCTCACCAAGCTTCGCCGGGGCCCAGTACTTC. As protein: CASSPSFAGAQYF. The entire variable domain, with the rest obtained from reference TRBV18 and TRBJ2-5, is as follows: NAGVMQNPRHLVRRRGQEARLRCSPMKGHSHVYWYRQLPEEGLKFMVYLQKENIIDESGMPKERFSAEFPKEGPSILRIQQVVRGDSAAYFCASSPSFAGAQYFGPGTRLLVL.

Sample share makes this clonotype large. The chain uses TRBV19 and TRBJ2-6, with 7 positions matching TRBD1. Germline V gives CDR1 LNHDA, CDR2 SQIVND (reference sequence). The CDR3 loop spans 15 amino acids. J gave up 0 bases and V 10 bases, and 6 bases lay outside the gene matches. The CDR3 DNA reads as TGTGCCACGACAGGGTCCTACTCTGGGGCCAACGTCCTGACTTTC. Encoded protein: CATTGSYSGANVLTF.

The V call is TRBV5-1, the J call TRBJ2-7; weak D call: TRBD1 (6 bases). Germline-derived CDR1 and CDR2 are SGHRS and YFSETQ. The CDR3 runs to 14 residues. Trimming pared 2 bases from V and 0 bases from J, leaving 9 bases between. CDR3 bases: TGCGCCAGCAGCTTCGGGACACTCTCCTACGAGCAGTACTTC. Residues: CASSFGTLSYEQYF.

This clonotype was seen only a few times. The V call is TRBV19, the J call TRBJ1-1; 7 bases map to TRBD1. The germline V gene has CDR1 LNHDA and CDR2 SQIVND (reference sequence). The CDR3 runs to 12 residues. V shed 4 bases, J shed 6 bases, and the junction held 2 bases outside the gene matches. Here the CDR3 reads CASSTDRAEAFF. As DNA, the CDR3 is TGTGCCAGTAGTACTGACAGGGCTGAAGCTTTCTTT.

The chain links TRBV30 to TRBJ2-5, with no clear D. The germline V and J ends were trimmed by 1 base and 7 bases, with 7 bases remaining between them. In germline, CDR1 is GTSNPN, CDR2 SVGIG (reference sequence). The CDR3 spans 11 residues. CDR3 region: CAWSGLGTQYF. CDR3 in DNA: TGTGCCTGGAGTGGTTTAGGGACCCAGTACTTC. Using reference TRBV30 and TRBJ2-5 for the parts outside the CDR3, the full variable domain is SQTIHQWPATLVQPVGSPLSLECTVEGTSNPNLYWYRQAAGRGLQLLFYSVGIGQISSEVPQNLSASRPQDRQFILSSKKLLLSDSGFYLCAWSGLGTQYFGPGTRLLVL.

Remarks on this clonotype: A much bigger clone sits one base away, suggesting this may be a read error. The chain couples TRBV20-1 to TRBJ1-4; D is perhaps TRBD1 (5 bases). CDR1 is DFQATT, CDR2 SNEGSKA, per germline (reference sequence). V dropped 2 bases and J dropped 7 bases, with 11 bases sitting between them. The CDR3 contains 13 residues. This CDR3 is CSARPGTGEKLFF. As DNA, the CDR3 is TGCAGTGCTAGACCCGGGACGGGTGAAAAACTGTTTTTT.

The rearrangement links TRBV7-6 to TRBJ2-1, with TRBD2 matching 9 bases. The junction had 6 bases not matched to a gene; V was cut back by 1 base and J by 5 bases. The germline V gene has CDR1 SGHVS and CDR2 FNYEAQ. CDR3 length: 16 amino acids. This CDR3 reads CASSLDTSGPHNEQFF. CDR3 bases: TGTGCCAGCAGCTTAGACACTAGCGGGCCCCACAATGAGCAGTTCTTC. Based on the CDR3 plus reference TRBV7-6 and TRBJ2-1, the full variable domain is GAGVSQSPRYKVTKRGQDVALRCDPISGHVSLYWYRQALGQGPEFLTYFNYEAQQDKSGLPNDRFSAERPEGSISTLTIQRTEQRDSAMYRCASSLDTSGPHNEQFFGPGTRLTVL.

The chain couples TRBV5-1 to TRBJ1-5; D call uncertain. The CDR3 sequence is 13 residues long. The germline V gene has CDR1 SGHRS and CDR2 YFSETQ. The germline V and J ends were trimmed by 5 bases and 2 bases, with 8 bases remaining between them. CDR3 region: CASRRDRNQPQHF. In nucleotides, the CDR3 is TGCGCCAGCAGAAGGGATCGCAATCAGCCCCAGCATTTT. The whole variable domain, remainder taken from reference TRBV5-1 and TRBJ1-5, is KAGVTQTPRYLIKTRGQQVTLSCSPISGHRSVSWYQQTPGQGLQFLFEYFSETQRNKGNFPGRFSGRQFSNSRSEMNVSTLELGDSALYLCASRRDRNQPQHFGDGTRLSIL.

This clonotype is classed as large. This chain connects TRBV10-3 to TRBJ1-2, with a tentative D call TRBD1 (6 bases). The V end was cut by 4 bases, the J end by 3 bases, with 9 bases between. The length of the CDR3 is 13 residues. Germline V gene sequence: CDR1 ENHRY, CDR2 SYGVKD. CDR3 in amino acids: CAISAGGDYGYTF. The CDR3 nucleotides read TGTGCCATCAGTGCGGGGGGCGACTATGGCTACACCTTC.

The chain joins TRBV6-1 to TRBJ2-7; TRBD1 matches at 7 bases. The ends lost 5 bases at V and 2 bases at J; junction bases unmatched: 9. The CDR3 is made up of 15 amino acids. Germline CDR1 and CDR2: MNHNS and SASEGT. The CDR3 here is CASSQSGQRTYEQYF. The CDR3 DNA is TGTGCCAGCAGTCAATCGGGACAGCGAACCTACGAGCAGTACTTC.

The chain employs TRBV10-2 and TRBJ2-5; TRBD1 matches 7 bases. CDR1 is WSHSY and CDR2 is SAAADI in the germline V gene. The J segment lost 5 bases and the V segment lost 3 bases, leaving 6 bases of the junction unmatched. The length of the CDR3 is 14 residues. CDR3 protein: CASSDFDRAETQYF. DNA for the CDR3: TGCGCCAGCAGTGACTTCGACAGGGCTGAGACCCAGTACTTC.

V is TRBV5-1 and J is TRBJ2-6; D not resolved. From germline, CDR1 is SGHRS and CDR2 YFSETQ. The V end was cut by 1 base, the J end by 0 bases, with 5 bases between. This CDR3 has 15 amino acids. The CDR3 DNA is TGCGCCAGCAGCTTGCTTAACTCTGGGGCCAACGTCCTGACTTTC. Translating gives CASSLLNSGANVLTF.

This clonotype was detected a few times. The V and J genes are TRBV12-3 or TRBV12-4 and TRBJ1-2; no reliable D call. Trimming cost V 3 bases and J 0 bases, with 8 bases left between them. CDR3 length: 14 amino acids. The CDR3 loop reads CASSFGNTNYGYTF. The CDR3 nucleotides read TGTGCCAGCAGTTTTGGTAATACTAACTATGGCTACACCTTC.

V usage is TRBV20-1 and J usage is TRBJ1-2; 8 nucleotides match TRBD1. The CDR3 is made up of 13 amino acids. After removal of 3 bases from V and 7 bases from J, the junction contained 7 bases not matched to a gene. The V gene's germline CDR1 is DFQATT and CDR2 SNEGSKA (reference sequence). In DNA form, the CDR3 reads TGCAGTGCTAGTCCGGGGACAGGCTTTGGCTACACCTTC. Its translation: CSASPGTGFGYTF.

This chain links TRBV28 with TRBJ2-7, with TRBD2 matching 11 bases. The CDR3 spans 18 residues. J gave up 6 bases and V 7 bases, and 20 bases lay outside the gene matches. Germline CDR1 MDHEN, CDR2 SYDVKM. CDR3 nucleotides: TGTGCCAGCACCCCCCCGACTAGCGGGGTCCTCGGGTTTCCCGAGCAGTACTTC. Translating gives CASTPPTSGVLGFPEQYF.

The rearrangement uses TRBV20-1 and TRBJ1-1, with D perhaps matching TRBD1 (5 bases). The CDR3 totals 13 residues. Germline CDR1 reads DFQATT; CDR2 reads SNEGSKA (reference sequence). V was shortened by 3 bases and J by 3 bases, with 11 bases between the two germline ends. The CDR3 loop reads CSARGGAYTEAFF. The CDR3 DNA sequence: TGCAGTGCTAGGGGCGGGGCATACACTGAAGCTTTCTTT.

V gene TRBV7-2 combines with J gene TRBJ1-2, with D perhaps TRBD1 (5 bases). The germline V gene has CDR1 SGHTA and CDR2 FQGNSA. V lost 3 bases and J lost 3, with 11 bases in between. The CDR3 totals 14 residues. The CDR3, as DNA: TGTGCCAGCAGCTTCTACAGGACGGACTATGGCTACACCTTC. Translated: CASSFYRTDYGYTF. Full variable domain (remainder filled in from reference TRBV7-2 and TRBJ1-2): GAGVSQSPSNKVTEKGKDVELRCDPISGHTALYWYRQSLGQGLEFLIYFQGNSAPDKSGLPSDRFSAERTGGSVSTLTIQRTQQEDSAVYLCASSFYRTDYGYTFGSGTRLTVV.

The chain employs TRBV6-1 and TRBJ1-1; D gene unclear. The V gene lost 2 bases and the J gene lost 3 bases, with 10 bases spanning the gap. CDR3 length equals 14 residues. Germline CDR1 is MNHNS and CDR2 is SASEGT. The CDR3 spells CASSEPSVDTEAFF. CDR3 DNA sequence: TGTGCCAGCAGTGAACCGTCGGTGGACACTGAAGCTTTCTTT.

Only a few counts were recorded for this clonotype. The genes are TRBV6-5 and TRBJ1-2; D unclear. The CDR3 runs to 17 residues. Trimming removed 2 bases from V and 5 bases from J, with 21 bases in between. The germline gives CDR1 MNHEY, CDR2 SVGAGI. In DNA, the CDR3 is TGTGCCAGCAGTTACGCCTTAAGAGAGAGCAAAGTGTATGGCTACACCTTC. It translates to CASSYALRESKVYGYTF.

This clonotype was found a few times. The rearrangement uses TRBV15 and TRBJ2-4, with 7 bases matching TRBD1. This CDR3 is 14 amino acids long. Germline CDR1 is LNHNV and CDR2 is YYDKDF (reference sequence). V shed 2 bases and J 7 bases; nucleotides not matched to a gene: 5. CDR3 residues: CATSRPDRENIQYF. CDR3 nucleotide sequence: TGTGCCACCAGCAGACCCGACAGGGAGAACATTCAGTACTTC.

The chain has TRBV20-1 and TRBJ2-7; D unclear. This CDR3 is 11 amino acids long. Germline V gene sequence: CDR1 DFQATT, CDR2 SNEGSKA (reference sequence). The CDR3 DNA reads as TGCACCCCCGGGCGCTCCTACGAGCAGTACTTC. It specifies CTPGRSYEQYF.